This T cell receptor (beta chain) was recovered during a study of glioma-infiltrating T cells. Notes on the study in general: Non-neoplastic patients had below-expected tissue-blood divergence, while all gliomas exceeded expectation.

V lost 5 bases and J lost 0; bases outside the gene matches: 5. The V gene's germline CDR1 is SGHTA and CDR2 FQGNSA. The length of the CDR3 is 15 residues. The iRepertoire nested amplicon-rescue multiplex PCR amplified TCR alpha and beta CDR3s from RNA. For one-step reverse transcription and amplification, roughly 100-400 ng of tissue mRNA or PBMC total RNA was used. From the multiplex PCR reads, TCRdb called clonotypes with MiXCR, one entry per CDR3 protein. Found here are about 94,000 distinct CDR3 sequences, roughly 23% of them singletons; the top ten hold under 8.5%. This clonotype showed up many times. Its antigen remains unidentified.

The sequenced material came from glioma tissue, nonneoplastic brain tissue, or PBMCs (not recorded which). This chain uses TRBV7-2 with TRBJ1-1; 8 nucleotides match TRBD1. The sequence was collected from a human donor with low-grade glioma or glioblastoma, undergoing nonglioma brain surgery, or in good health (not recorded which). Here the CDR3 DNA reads TGTGCCAGCAGCCCTCCAGGGGGCCTGAACACTGAAGCTTTCTTT. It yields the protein CASSPPGGLNTEAFF. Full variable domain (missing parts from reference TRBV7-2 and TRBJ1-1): GAGVSQSPSNKVTEKGKDVELRCDPISGHTALYWYRQSLGQGLEFLIYFQGNSAPDKSGLPSDRFSAERTGGSVSTLTIQRTQQEDSAVYLCASSPPGGLNTEAFFGQGTRLTVV.